The present T cell receptor beta chain was sequenced within a study of blood T cell repertoires in COVID-19. Under the authors' procedure: Reference gene primer amplification gave nucleated cell count estimates. Only in-frame clones appear in the TCRdb table, and some are missing; sequencing was by immunoSEQ multiplex PCR. V and J calls and clone size are as listed in that table; D and trimming were resolved from the DNA. The sample has more than 150,000 clones, approximately 80% seen once. This TCR came from a human donor in a cohort sampled during active COVID-19. Specimen: peripheral blood.

The CDR3 protein is CATLTGTGQLTEAFF. In DNA form, the CDR3 reads TGTGCCACCCTAACCGGGACAGGCCAATTGACTGAAGCTTTCTTT. V and J are TRBV2 and TRBJ1-1; 8 nucleotides agree with TRBD1. Per germline, CDR1 SNHLY and CDR2 FYNNEI. The CDR3 covers 15 residues. The J segment lost 5 bases and the V segment lost 10 bases, leaving 15 bases of the junction unmatched.